The 10 T cell receptor beta chains listed next were all sequenced from one sample in a study of cytomegalovirus exposure and HLA in healthy donors. The primer mix had 60 Vbeta and 13 Jbeta primers. The protocol was immunoSEQ multiplex PCR, while the TCRdb copy is restricted to in-frame clones and leaves out a portion. The sample yields 150,000 to 200,000 clones, about four fifths seen once. Sequenced input: PBMCs. The receptors come from a woman aged 18-35 years in good health and CMV-seronegative.

In DNA form, the CDR3 reads TGTGCCAGCAGAAAGGGACAGGGGGGGTACGAGCAGTACGTC. Residues: CASRKGQGGYEQYV. This chain connects TRBV7-8 to TRBJ2-7; 11 bases map to TRBD1. The CDR3 is made up of 14 amino acids. Germline V gene data show CDR1 as SGHVS and CDR2 as FQNEAQ. With 6 bases clipped from V and 4 bases from J, the junction kept 5 bases outside the gene matches.

This CDR3 reads CAASGPIWGELFF. The CDR3 nucleotides read TGTGCCGCGAGCGGGCCTATTTGGGGGGAGCTGTTTTTT. The chain uses TRBV15 and TRBJ2-2; D perhaps matches TRBD2 (6 bases). The CDR3 is made up of 13 amino acids. The ends were cut back, 11 bases at V and 8 bases at J, with 18 bases in the middle. Germline CDR1 LNHNV, CDR2 YYDKDF (reference sequence).

Remarks on this clone: An end of the junction differs from the germline gene, which may be a read error. The chain recombines TRBV6-1 with TRBJ2-7, with D uncertain. The CDR3 consists of 11 residues. Germline CDR1 MNHNS, CDR2 SASEGT. The CDR3 loop reads CANSELCEQYF. The CDR3 coding sequence is TGTGCCAACAGTGAACTTTGCGAGCAGTACTTC.

The genes are TRBV27 and TRBJ2-7, with 7 bases that match TRBD1. V shed 4 bases, J shed 2 bases, and the junction held 5 bases outside the gene matches. The CDR3 contains 14 residues. The germline CDR1 and CDR2 sequences are MNHEY and SMNVEV (reference sequence). The CDR3 DNA reads TGTGCCAGCAGTTCCCGGCAGGGGGCCTACGAGCAGTACTTC. It translates to CASSSRQGAYEQYF.

The chain couples TRBV27 to TRBJ2-3; D unclear. CDR3 length: 12 amino acids. Germline assignment: CDR1 MNHEY and CDR2 SMNVEV (reference sequence). Trimming cost V 6 bases and J 6 bases, with 10 bases left between them. This chain's CDR3 is CASSIDGDTQYF. The CDR3 nucleotides read TGTGCCAGCAGCATAGACGGGGATACGCAGTATTTT.

The gene calls are TRBV6-5 and TRBJ1-1, with TRBD1 matching 7 bases. Germline CDR1 MNHEY, CDR2 SVGAGI. CDR3 length equals 13 residues. Trimming removed 6 bases from V and 9 bases from J; junction bases left unmatched: 10. The CDR3 loop reads CASSPTGQPKAFF. DNA of the CDR3: TGTGCCAGCAGCCCTACGGGACAGCCAAAAGCTTTCTTT.

V is TRBV4-1 and J is TRBJ2-7; D may be TRBD1 (6 bases). V was cut by 2 bases and J by 6 bases, with 14 bases left in between. Germline lookup yields CDR1 MGHRA and CDR2 YSYEKL. The CDR3 is 14 residues long. CDR3 DNA: TGCGCCAGCAGCCAAACTCCATTGGGGGCCGAGCAGTACTTC. Amino acid sequence: CASSQTPLGAEQYF.

This chain links TRBV18 with TRBJ1-4, with a tentative D call TRBD1 (6 bases). V was clipped by 5 bases and J by 3 bases, with 25 bases between them. Germline V lookup: CDR1 KGHSH, CDR2 LQKENI. The CDR3 covers 19 residues. CDR3 sequence: CASSSAGTLNRGSNEKLFF. The CDR3 DNA reads TGTGCCAGCTCATCAGCCGGGACACTGAACCGAGGGTCTAATGAAAAACTGTTTTTT.

The chain is built from TRBV9 and TRBJ2-5; 9 bases are a match to TRBD2. CDR3 length: 18 residues. After removal of 0 bases from V and 0 bases from J, the junction contained 9 bases not matched to a gene. CDR1 is SGDLS, CDR2 YYNGEE, per germline. In DNA form, the CDR3 reads TGTGCCAGCAGCGTAGCTACTAGCGGGCGAATGTACCAAGAGACCCAGTACTTC. Translation: CASSVATSGRMYQETQYF.

For this clone: Compared with germline, one end of the junction differs, possibly owing to a read error. The rearrangement uses TRBV7-9 and TRBJ2-5; D may be TRBD2 (6 bases). This CDR3 spans 14 amino acids. CDR1 is SEHNR and CDR2 is FQNEAQ in the germline V gene (reference sequence). CDR3 in DNA: TGTTCCAGCAGACGACTAAGACGGGAGGAGACCCAGTACTTC. This encodes CSSRRLRREETQYF. Using reference TRBV7-9 and TRBJ2-5 for the parts outside the CDR3, the full variable domain is DTGVSQNPRHKITKRGQNVTFRCDPISEHNRLYWYRQTLGQGPEFLTYFQNEAQLEKSRLLSDRFSAERPKGSFSTLEIQRTEQGDSAMYLCSSRRLRREETQYFGPGTRLLVL.